This T cell receptor beta chain appears in the sequencing data of a study of blood T cell repertoires in COVID-19. This CDR3 comprises 14 residues. Between the trimmed V and J ends, which lost 11 bases and 5 bases, there was a span of 19 bases. Germline V gives CDR1 MGHRA, CDR2 YSYEKL. Sequenced by immunoSEQ multiplex PCR; TCRdb stores in-frame clones only, minus some. The repertoire holds tens of thousands of clones, with approximately 84% as singletons. The J gene is TRBJ1-5, the V gene TRBV4-1; possible D gene TRBD1, 5 bases. Sequences were obtained from peripheral blood. The receptor was isolated from a man in his fifties or sixties with COVID-19, enrolled during active disease. In nucleotides, the CDR3 is TGCGCCCCCAGCCGACCAGGGTATTATCAGCCCCAGCATTTT. Translated: CAPSRPGYYQPQHF.